This T cell receptor beta chain was sequenced for a study of blood T cell repertoires in COVID-19. Study as a whole: The analysed material was cDNA or gDNA that came from T cells, B-cell-depleted T cells, or PBMCs.

Participants were aged 18 to 89 years, lived in about two dozen US areas, and enrolled virtually. The study assigned cohorts using participant-reported clinical history. The count of this clone is one. Methods used by the authors: Amplification of reference gene primers provided the estimated nucleated cell counts. Sequencing was performed with immunoSEQ multiplex PCR; in TCRdb, only in-frame clones are kept and a portion is missing. V and J calls and clone size are as listed in that table; D and trimming were resolved from the DNA. This table holds about 260,000 clones, around 89% found once. Looked up from germline, CDR1 is MNHNY and CDR2 is SVGAGI (reference sequence). V shed 2 bases and J 3 bases; nucleotides not matched to a gene: 6. The CDR3 consists of 15 residues.

The J gene is TRBJ1-1, the V gene TRBV6-6; TRBD1 matches 7 bases. The sample comprised PBMCs or T cells enriched from blood (not recorded which). This receptor was taken from a young woman with acute COVID-19. DNA of the CDR3: TGTGCCAGCAGTTACGGAAGGGGGCTCGACACTGAAGCTTTCTTT. Amino acid sequence: CASSYGRGLDTEAFF.